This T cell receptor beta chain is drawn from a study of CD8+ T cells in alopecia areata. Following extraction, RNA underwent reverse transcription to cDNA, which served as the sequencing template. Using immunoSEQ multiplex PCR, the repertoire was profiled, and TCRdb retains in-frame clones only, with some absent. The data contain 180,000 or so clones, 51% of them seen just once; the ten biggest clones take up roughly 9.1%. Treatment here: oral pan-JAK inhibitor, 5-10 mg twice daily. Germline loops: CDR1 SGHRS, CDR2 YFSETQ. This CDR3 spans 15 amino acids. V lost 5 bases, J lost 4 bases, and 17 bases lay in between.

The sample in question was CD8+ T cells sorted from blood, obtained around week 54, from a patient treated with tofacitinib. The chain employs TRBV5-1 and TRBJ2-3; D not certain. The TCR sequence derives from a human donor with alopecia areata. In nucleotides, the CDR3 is TGCGCCAGCAGAATCGCGGATTACCCTTCAGATACGCAGTATTTT. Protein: CASRIADYPSDTQYF.